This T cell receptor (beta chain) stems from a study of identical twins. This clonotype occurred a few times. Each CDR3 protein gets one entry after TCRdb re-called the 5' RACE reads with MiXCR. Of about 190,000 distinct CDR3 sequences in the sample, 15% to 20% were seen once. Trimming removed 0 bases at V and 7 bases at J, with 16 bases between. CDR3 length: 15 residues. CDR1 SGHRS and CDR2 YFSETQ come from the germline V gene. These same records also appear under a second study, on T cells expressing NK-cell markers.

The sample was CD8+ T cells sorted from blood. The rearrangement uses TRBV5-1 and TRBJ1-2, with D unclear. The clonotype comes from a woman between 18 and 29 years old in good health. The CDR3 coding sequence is TGCGCCAGCAGCTTGGTAATGATCCCTGGCGCTGGCTACACCTTC. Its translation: CASSLVMIPGAGYTF.